This entry lists 28 T cell receptor beta chains sequenced from one sample in a study of beta chain features in type 1 diabetes. The sequenced template was cDNA made from the entire isolated RNA. Only in-frame clones appear in the TCRdb table, and some are missing; sequencing was by immunoSEQ multiplex PCR. The data hold under 350,000 clones, with under 8.5% observed a single time. The sample taken for sequencing was central memory CD4+ T cells from blood. The receptors shown here come from a woman aged 18-29 years in good health.

About this clone: The identical CDR3 is also encoded by other nucleotide sequences in the sample. Here the CDR3 reads CAWKVPSRPGQGHEQYF. DNA for the CDR3: TGTGCCTGGAAGGTCCCCAGTCGTCCGGGACAGGGGCACGAGCAGTACTTC. V gene TRBV30 combines with J gene TRBJ2-7; 10 nucleotides match TRBD1. The V gene end was trimmed by 4 bases and the J gene end by 5 bases; junction bases not matched to a gene: 17. Looked up from germline, CDR1 is GTSNPN and CDR2 is SVGIG (reference sequence). This CDR3 is built from 17 residues.

Many counts were recorded for this clone. This sequence joins TRBV19 and TRBJ1-4; D not resolved. The CDR3 is made up of 13 amino acids. CDR1 and CDR2 (germline): LNHDA, SQIVND (reference sequence). Trimming cost V 4 bases and J 7 bases, with 10 bases left between them. CDR3 protein: CASSRTEFEKLFF. CDR3 nucleotides: TGTGCCAGTAGTAGGACGGAATTTGAAAAACTGTTTTTT. The variable domain in full, completed from reference TRBV19 and TRBJ1-4, reads DGGITQSPKYLFRKEGQNVTLSCEQNLNHDAMYWYRQDPGQGLRLIYYSQIVNDFQKGDIAEGYSVSREKKESFPLTVTSAQKNPTAFYLCASSRTEFEKLFFGSGTQLSVL.

The chain has TRBV7-3 and TRBJ2-3; D not certain. There are 12 residues in the CDR3. In germline, CDR1 is SGHTA, CDR2 FQGTGA. With 4 bases removed from V and 4 bases from J, the gap between germline ends came to 6 bases. The CDR3 spells CASSYRSDTQYF. The CDR3 DNA reads as TGTGCCAGCAGCTACCGGTCAGATACGCAGTATTTT.

This clone has a handful of counts. V is TRBV9 and J is TRBJ2-5; 7 bases agree with TRBD2. V lost 4 bases, J lost 7 bases, and 7 bases stayed unmatched. The CDR3 is made up of 13 amino acids. Germline CDR1 SGDLS, CDR2 YYNGEE. CDR3 loop: CASSLGQRGTQYF. CDR3 DNA sequence: TGTGCCAGCAGCTTGGGCCAGCGGGGGACCCAGTACTTC.

The chain has TRBV7-6 and TRBJ2-3; D is uncertain. V dropped 3 bases and J dropped 0 bases, with 1 base sitting between them. The germline V gene encodes CDR1 SGHVS and CDR2 FNYEAQ. CDR3 length: 12 amino acids. The CDR3 spells CASSLSTDTQYF. CDR3 in DNA: TGTGCCAGCAGCTTGAGCACAGATACGCAGTATTTT.

This sequence joins TRBV21-1 and TRBJ2-3; the DNA was not compared with TRBD2, the D call given in the table. TRBV21-1 is a pseudogene segment. The CDR3 length is 15 residues. In nucleotides, the CDR3 is TGTGCCAGCAGCAAACGGGAGGGCCGCGCTGATACGCAGTATTTT. Translating gives CASSKREGRADTQYF.

The chain uses TRBV11-1 and TRBJ2-7; TRBD2 matches 8 bases. CDR1 is SGHAT, CDR2 FQDESV, per germline (reference sequence). The J segment lost 0 bases and the V segment lost 1 base, leaving 2 bases of the junction unmatched. The length of the CDR3 is 15 residues. Here the CDR3 DNA reads TGTGCCAGCAGCTTAGTAAGCGGGAGCTCCTACGAGCAGTACTTC. Translating it yields CASSLVSGSSYEQYF.

This clone was detected a few times. The genes are TRBV13 and TRBJ2-2; 7 nucleotides agree with TRBD2. Germline V gives CDR1 PRHDT, CDR2 FYEKMQ (reference sequence). This CDR3 is 13 amino acids long. The J segment lost 6 bases and the V segment lost 5 bases, leaving 3 bases of the junction unmatched. The CDR3 bases are TGTGCCAGCAGCGCGACTAGCCCCGGGGAGCTGTTTTTT. This sequence encodes CASSATSPGELFF.

The genes are TRBV7-2 and TRBJ2-1; D is undetermined. V was pared by 3 bases and J by 3 bases, with 6 bases between. The germline V gene encodes CDR1 SGHTA and CDR2 FQGNSA. This CDR3 contains 13 residues. The CDR3 sequence is CASSFRHYNEQFF. In DNA, the CDR3 is TGTGCCAGCAGCTTCCGGCACTACAATGAGCAGTTCTTC.

The chain is built from TRBV2 and TRBJ2-1; D is unclear. V dropped 3 bases and J dropped 4 bases, with 13 bases sitting between them. This CDR3 comprises 15 residues. Germline CDR1 SNHLY, CDR2 FYNNEI. CDR3 DNA: TGTGCCAGCAGTGATCGGCTTTCCGTTTACAATGAGCAGTTCTTC. Translation gives CASSDRLSVYNEQFF.

This clone has more than one count but fewer than ten. The J gene is TRBJ2-7, the V gene TRBV9; D may be TRBD1 or TRBD2 (6 bases each). CDR1 is SGDLS and CDR2 is YYNGEE in the germline V gene. The CDR3 has 13 residues. V lost 2 bases to trimming and J lost 5 bases, with 11 bases between them. The CDR3 protein is CASSVGGGDEQYF. The CDR3 DNA follows: TGTGCCAGCAGCGTGGGGGGCGGAGACGAGCAGTACTTC.

The chain combines TRBV5-1 with TRBJ2-7; D is possibly TRBD1 (5 bases). With 4 bases removed from V and 3 bases from J, the gap between germline ends came to 17 bases. CDR3 length: 15 residues. CDR1 is SGHRS and CDR2 is YFSETQ in the germline V gene. The CDR3: CASSIDTVQGYEQYV. CDR3 in DNA: TGCGCCAGCAGCATAGACACAGTGCAGGGCTACGAGCAGTACGTC.

The V gene is TRBV4-2, the J gene TRBJ1-1; 7 positions agree with TRBD1. V was clipped by 4 bases and J by 1 base; unmatched bases: 6. This CDR3 has 15 residues. Germline V CDR1 and CDR2: LGHNA, YNFKEQ. CDR3 sequence reads: CASSPKQGPNTEAFF. In DNA, the CDR3 is TGTGCCAGCAGCCCGAAACAGGGGCCGAACACTGAAGCTTTCTTT.

This clone was counted only a few times. This chain links TRBV9 with TRBJ1-2; perhaps TRBD1 as D (6 bases). Germline CDR1 SGDLS, CDR2 YYNGEE. V was pared by 0 bases and J by 4 bases, with 13 bases between. This CDR3 contains 15 residues. This CDR3 is CASSVDPGQSYGYTF. For the CDR3, the DNA is TGTGCCAGCAGCGTAGACCCAGGACAGTCCTATGGCTACACCTTC. The full variable domain, in which reference TRBV9 and TRBJ1-2 provide the parts outside the CDR3, is DSGVTQTPKHLITATGQRVTLRCSPRSGDLSVYWYQQSLDQGLQFLIQYYNGEERAKGNILERFSAQQFPDLHSELNLSSLELGDSALYFCASSVDPGQSYGYTFGSGTRLTVV.

This clone turned up a few times. The chain uses TRBV11-2 and TRBJ2-1; the D gene is possibly TRBD1 (6 bases). Germline V gene sequence: CDR1 SGHAT, CDR2 FQNNGV. V was shortened by 3 bases and J by 0 bases, with 9 bases between the two germline ends. The CDR3 loop spans 15 amino acids. DNA of the CDR3: TGTGCCAGCAGCTTTGAGACAGGCTCCTACAATGAGCAGTTCTTC. It specifies CASSFETGSYNEQFF.

The chain couples TRBV9 to TRBJ2-7; 9 bases map to TRBD1. The CDR3 runs 16 residues. V was pared by 4 bases and J by 0 bases, with 8 bases of the junction left unmatched. Germline V gene data show CDR1 as SGDLS and CDR2 as YYNGEE. The CDR3 sequence: CASSPGQGRSSYEQYF. The CDR3 coding sequence is TGTGCCAGCAGCCCAGGACAGGGGCGAAGCTCCTACGAGCAGTACTTC.

This clone has at least ten counts. The J gene is TRBJ1-1, the V gene TRBV5-1; possible D gene TRBD1, 6 bases. This CDR3 is 15 amino acids long. Germline CDR1 SGHRS, CDR2 YFSETQ. V lost 4 bases to trimming and J lost 0 bases, with 13 bases between them. The CDR3 nucleotides are TGCGCCAGCAGCCCCCGGACAGACTTGAACACTGAAGCTTTCTTT. This encodes CASSPRTDLNTEAFF. Based on the CDR3 plus reference TRBV5-1 and TRBJ1-1, the full variable domain is KAGVTQTPRYLIKTRGQQVTLSCSPISGHRSVSWYQQTPGQGLQFLFEYFSETQRNKGNFPGRFSGRQFSNSRSEMNVSTLELGDSALYLCASSPRTDLNTEAFFGQGTRLTVV.

With respect to this clone: This sample includes further DNA sequences coding for the same CDR3. The J gene is TRBJ2-5, the V gene TRBV7-3; 9 nucleotides align to TRBD2. The CDR3 spans 15 residues. The germline CDR1 and CDR2 sequences are SGHTA and FQGTGA. The V segment lost 3 bases and the J segment 5 bases; nucleotides outside the gene matches: 7. CDR3 DNA: TGTGCCAGCAGCTTGACTAGCGGACTGGGGGAGACCCAGTACTTC. This sequence encodes CASSLTSGLGETQYF.

The gene calls are TRBV6-1 and TRBJ1-3, with D perhaps TRBD1 (5 bases). Trimming left V 4 bases short and J 8 bases short, with 21 bases between. CDR3 size: 16 residues. Per germline, CDR1 MNHNS and CDR2 SASEGT. The CDR3 here is CASSGSKGDARYTIYF. In nucleotides, the CDR3 is TGTGCCAGCAGTGGGTCTAAAGGGGACGCACGATACACCATATATTTT.

The table lists this clone with a few counts. V is TRBV7-6 and J is TRBJ1-2, with 8 bases matching TRBD1. CDR3 length: 13 residues. Per the germline V gene, CDR1 is SGHVS and CDR2 is FNYEAQ. With V trimmed by 1 base and J by 8 bases, 3 bases remained unmatched. The CDR3 DNA reads TGTGCCAGCAGCTTAGAGCCAGGGGGCGGCTACACCTTC. Its translation is CASSLEPGGGYTF.

The chain employs TRBV14 and TRBJ1-6; D uncertain. The V end lost 3 bases, the J end lost 7 bases, and 7 bases lay between the germline ends. The CDR3 loop spans 13 amino acids. Germline CDR1 reads SGHDN; CDR2 reads FVKESK. In DNA, the CDR3 is TGTGCCAGCAGCCAGACAAACAATTCACCCCTCCACTTT. It yields the protein CASSQTNNSPLHF. Using reference TRBV14 and TRBJ1-6 for the parts outside the CDR3, the full variable domain is EAGVTQFPSHSVIEKGQTVTLRCDPISGHDNLYWYRRVMGKEIKFLLHFVKESKQDESGMPNNRFLAERTGGTYSTLKVQPAELEDSGVYFCASSQTNNSPLHFGNGTRLTVT.

This clone showed up just a few times. This rearrangement joins TRBV6-1 to TRBJ2-4, with 8 bases lining up with TRBD2. The V gene end was trimmed by 3 bases and the J gene end by 9 bases; junction bases not matched to a gene: 13. CDR3 length equals 16 residues. Looked up from germline, CDR1 is MNHNS and CDR2 is SASEGT. Written as DNA, the CDR3 is TGTGCCAGCAGTGATGGACGGGGGGGCCGGCGTTTCATTCAGTACTTC. This sequence encodes CASSDGRGGRRFIQYF.

The rearrangement joins TRBV6-5 to TRBJ1-1; D gene uncertain. Germline values: CDR1 MNHEY, CDR2 SVGAGI. The germline V and J ends were trimmed by 6 bases and 3 bases, with 11 bases remaining between them. This CDR3 is built from 13 residues. This chain's CDR3 is CASRPPEDTEAFF. The CDR3 DNA is TGTGCCAGCAGACCCCCCGAGGACACTGAAGCTTTCTTT.

About this clone: A much larger clone lies one base from this, so it may be a read error. The chain combines TRBV7-3 with TRBJ2-2; D unclear. The CDR3 sequence is 12 residues long. Trimming cost V 2 bases and J 7 bases, with 5 bases left between them. CDR1 SGHTA and CDR2 FQGTGA come from the germline V gene. The CDR3 nucleotides read TGTGCCAGCAGCTTAGAGTACGGGGAGCTGTTTTTT. Translation: CASSLEYGELFF.

This clone was found many times. The V and J genes are TRBV19 and TRBJ1-2, with D uncertain. From germline, CDR1 is LNHDA and CDR2 SQIVND (reference sequence). V was cut by 7 bases and J by 7 bases, with 22 bases left in between. The CDR3 consists of 15 residues. The CDR3 spells CASNLGQAGFGGYTF. The DNA for the CDR3 is TGTGCCAGTAACCTTGGGCAGGCCGGATTCGGTGGCTACACCTTC.

In its sample, this clone was seen a few times. The chain couples TRBV5-4 to TRBJ2-1; D is perhaps TRBD2 (5 bases). The CDR3 is 15 residues long. The germline V gene has CDR1 SGHNT and CDR2 YYREEE (reference sequence). The ends were cut back, 2 bases at V and 7 bases at J, with 16 bases in the middle. This chain's CDR3 is CASSFGFLAGNEQFF. DNA for the CDR3: TGTGCCAGCAGCTTTGGTTTTCTAGCTGGGAATGAGCAGTTCTTC. The complete variable domain, with remaining parts taken from reference TRBV5-4 and TRBJ2-1, reads ETGVTQSPTHLIKTRGQQVTLRCSSQSGHNTVSWYQQALGQGPQFIFQYYREEENGRGNFPPRFSGLQFPNYSSELNVNALELDDSALYLCASSFGFLAGNEQFFGPGTRLTVL.

This sequence joins TRBV9 and TRBJ2-6; TRBD1 or TRBD2 may be the D gene (5 bases each). The V end was cut by 1 base, the J end by 2 bases, with 7 bases between. The CDR3 runs to 15 residues. The germline V gene has CDR1 SGDLS and CDR2 YYNGEE. In DNA form, the CDR3 reads TGTGCCAGCAGCGTAATGGGGGCTGGGGCCAACGTCCTGACTTTC. Its protein is CASSVMGAGANVLTF.

This clone was recorded at least ten times. This chain connects TRBV6-5 to TRBJ2-1; unclear D gene. Between the trimmed V and J ends, which lost 6 bases and 9 bases, there was a span of 12 bases. Per germline, CDR1 MNHEY and CDR2 SVGAGI. This CDR3 comprises 12 residues. CDR3 amino acids: CASRNFDTEQFF. The CDR3 nucleotides read TGTGCCAGCAGAAACTTTGATACTGAGCAGTTCTTC.